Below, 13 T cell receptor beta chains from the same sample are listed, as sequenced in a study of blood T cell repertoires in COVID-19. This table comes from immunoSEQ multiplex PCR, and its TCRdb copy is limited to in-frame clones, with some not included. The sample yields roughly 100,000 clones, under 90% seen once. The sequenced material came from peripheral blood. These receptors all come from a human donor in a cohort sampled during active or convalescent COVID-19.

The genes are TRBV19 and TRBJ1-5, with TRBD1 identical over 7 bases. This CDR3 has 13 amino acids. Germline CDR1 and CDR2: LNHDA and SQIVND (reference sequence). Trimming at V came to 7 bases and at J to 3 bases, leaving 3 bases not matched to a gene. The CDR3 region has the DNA TGTGCCAGTAAGGGACAGTACAATCAGCCCCAGCATTTT. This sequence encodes CASKGQYNQPQHF.

CDR3 amino acids: CASSSFPGLTNTEAFF. CDR3 sequence (DNA): TGTGCCAGCAGTTCCTTTCCGGGACTGACGAACACTGAAGCTTTCTTT. The chain couples TRBV6-5 to TRBJ1-1; D might be TRBD1 (5 bases). The CDR3 consists of 16 residues. The V gene lost 4 bases and the J gene lost 1 base, with 16 bases spanning the gap. The germline CDR1 and CDR2 sequences are MNHEY and SVGAGI.

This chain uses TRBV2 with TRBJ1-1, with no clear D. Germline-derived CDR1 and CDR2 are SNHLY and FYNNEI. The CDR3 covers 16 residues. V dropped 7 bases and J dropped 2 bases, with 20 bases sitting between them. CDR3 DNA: TGTGCCAGCAATTTCCCGGGTCCCACACCAAACACTGAAGCTTTCTTT. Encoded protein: CASNFPGPTPNTEAFF.

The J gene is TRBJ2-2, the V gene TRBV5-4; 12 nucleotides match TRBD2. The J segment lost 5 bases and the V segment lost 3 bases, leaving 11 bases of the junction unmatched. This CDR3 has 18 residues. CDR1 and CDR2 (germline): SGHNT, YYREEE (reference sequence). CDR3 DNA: TGTGCCAGCAGCTCCGGACTAGCGGGGCATGGTCAGACCGGGGAGCTGTTTTTT. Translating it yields CASSSGLAGHGQTGELFF.

DNA for the CDR3: TGTGCCAGCTTTCTTTCGATCAGCTCCTATAATTCACCCCTCCACTTT. This codes for CASFLSISSYNSPLHF. The chain has TRBV6-6 and TRBJ1-6; unclear D gene. The length of the CDR3 is 16 residues. The V gene's germline CDR1 is MNHNY and CDR2 SVGAGI (reference sequence). V shed 8 bases and J shed 0 bases, with 14 bases lying between them.

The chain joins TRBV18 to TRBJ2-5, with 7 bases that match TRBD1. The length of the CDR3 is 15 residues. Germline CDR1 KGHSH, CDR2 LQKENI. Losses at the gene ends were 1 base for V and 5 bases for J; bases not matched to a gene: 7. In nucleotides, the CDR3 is TGTGCCAGCTCACCACTCCCGGACAGGCCTGAGACCCAGTACTTC. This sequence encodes CASSPLPDRPETQYF.

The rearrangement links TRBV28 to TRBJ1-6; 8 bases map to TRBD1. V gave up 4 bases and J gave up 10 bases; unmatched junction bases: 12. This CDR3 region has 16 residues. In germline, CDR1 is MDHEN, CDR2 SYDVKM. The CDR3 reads CASSSPGGRGRSPLHF. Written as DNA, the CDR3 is TGTGCCAGCAGTTCCCCAGGGGGCAGGGGGCGGTCACCCCTCCACTTT. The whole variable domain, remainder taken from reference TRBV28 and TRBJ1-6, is DVKVTQSSRYLVKRTGEKVFLECVQDMDHENMFWYRQDPGLGLRLIYFSYDVKMKEKGDIPEGYSVSREKKERFSLILESASTNQTSMYLCASSSPGGRGRSPLHFGNGTRLTVT.

The CDR3 DNA is TGTGCCAGCAGCTTACTTCTAGCAGGTTCTAACGGCTACACCTTC. This sequence encodes CASSLLLAGSNGYTF. The V call is TRBV11-2, the J call TRBJ1-2; no definite D call. The CDR3 totals 15 residues. CDR1 is SGHAT and CDR2 is FQNNGV in the germline V gene. V lost 2 bases, J lost 8 bases, and 18 bases lay in between.

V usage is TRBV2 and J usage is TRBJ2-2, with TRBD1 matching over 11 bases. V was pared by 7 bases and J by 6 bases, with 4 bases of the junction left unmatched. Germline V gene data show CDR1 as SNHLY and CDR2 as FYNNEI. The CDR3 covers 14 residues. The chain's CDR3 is CASTGQGAPGELFF. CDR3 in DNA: TGTGCCAGCACAGGACAGGGGGCGCCCGGGGAGCTGTTTTTT.

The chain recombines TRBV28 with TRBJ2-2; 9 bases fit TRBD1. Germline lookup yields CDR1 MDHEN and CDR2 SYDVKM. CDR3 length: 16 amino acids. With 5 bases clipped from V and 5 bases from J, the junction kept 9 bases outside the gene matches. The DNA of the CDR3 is TGTGCCAGCAGTGGGATGGGGACAGGGAAGACCGGGGAGCTGTTTTTT. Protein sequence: CASSGMGTGKTGELFF. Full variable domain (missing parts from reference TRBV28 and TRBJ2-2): DVKVTQSSRYLVKRTGEKVFLECVQDMDHENMFWYRQDPGLGLRLIYFSYDVKMKEKGDIPEGYSVSREKKERFSLILESASTNQTSMYLCASSGMGTGKTGELFFGEGSRLTVL.

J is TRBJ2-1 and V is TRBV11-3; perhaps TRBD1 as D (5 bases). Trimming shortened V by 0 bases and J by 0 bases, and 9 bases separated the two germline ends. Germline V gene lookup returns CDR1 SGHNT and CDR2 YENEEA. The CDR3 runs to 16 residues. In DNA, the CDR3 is TGTGCCAGCAGCTTAGAGACAGTCAGCTCCTACAATGAGCAGTTCTTC. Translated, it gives CASSLETVSSYNEQFF.

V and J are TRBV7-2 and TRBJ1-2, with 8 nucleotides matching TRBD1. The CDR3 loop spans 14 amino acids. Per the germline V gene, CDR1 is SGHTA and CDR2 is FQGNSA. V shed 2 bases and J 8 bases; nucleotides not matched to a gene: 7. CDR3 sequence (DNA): TGTGCCAGCAGCTTACTGGCGACAGGGGAGGGCTACACCTTC. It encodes CASSLLATGEGYTF.

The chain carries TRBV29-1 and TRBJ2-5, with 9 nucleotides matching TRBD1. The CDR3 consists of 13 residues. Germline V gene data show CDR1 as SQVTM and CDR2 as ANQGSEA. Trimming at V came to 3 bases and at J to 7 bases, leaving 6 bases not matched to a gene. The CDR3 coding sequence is TGCAGCGTTGACCAACAGGGGGCTGTGACCCAGTACTTC. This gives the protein CSVDQQGAVTQYF.